Sequencing of this T cell receptor beta chain was carried out in a study of T cell repertoires in aging, cancer and after chemotherapy. Study background: The full dataset contained approximately 9.6 million TCR reads.

Amplification of TCR beta used genomic DNA extracted from peripheral blood. Between the trimmed V and J ends, which lost 2 bases and 6 bases, there was a span of 13 bases. Germline V gene lookup returns CDR1 SGHVS and CDR2 FNYEAQ. There are 14 residues in the CDR3. This clonotype has more than one count but fewer than ten. TRB rearrangements spanning V, D and J were amplified using mixed TRB-A/B primers. TCRdb used MiXCR to reprocess the multiplex PCR reads, holding one entry per CDR3 protein. The sample has about 3,800 distinct CDR3 sequences; 28% are singletons. This sequence joins TRBV7-6 and TRBJ1-2; possible D gene TRBD1, 6 bases. The TCR sequence derives from a human donor with a solid tumor. Specimen: blood. The CDR3 region has the DNA TGTGCCAGCAGCTTAAATGTGGGGGCCAATGGCTACACCTTC. It translates to CASSLNVGANGYTF.